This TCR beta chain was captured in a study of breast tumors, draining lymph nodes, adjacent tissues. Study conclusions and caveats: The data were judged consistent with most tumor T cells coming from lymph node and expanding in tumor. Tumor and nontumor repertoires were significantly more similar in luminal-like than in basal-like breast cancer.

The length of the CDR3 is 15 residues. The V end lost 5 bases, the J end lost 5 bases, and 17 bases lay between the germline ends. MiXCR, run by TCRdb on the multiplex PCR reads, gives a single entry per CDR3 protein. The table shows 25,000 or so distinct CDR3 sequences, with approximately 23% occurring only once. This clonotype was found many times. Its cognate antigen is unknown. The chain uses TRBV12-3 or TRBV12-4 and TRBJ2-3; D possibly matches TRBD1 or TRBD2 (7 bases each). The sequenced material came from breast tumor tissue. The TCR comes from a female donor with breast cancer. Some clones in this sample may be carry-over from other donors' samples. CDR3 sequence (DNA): TGTGCCAGCAGTCCCTCAGGGGGGGCCATAGATACGCAGTATTTT. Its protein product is CASSPSGGAIDTQYF.